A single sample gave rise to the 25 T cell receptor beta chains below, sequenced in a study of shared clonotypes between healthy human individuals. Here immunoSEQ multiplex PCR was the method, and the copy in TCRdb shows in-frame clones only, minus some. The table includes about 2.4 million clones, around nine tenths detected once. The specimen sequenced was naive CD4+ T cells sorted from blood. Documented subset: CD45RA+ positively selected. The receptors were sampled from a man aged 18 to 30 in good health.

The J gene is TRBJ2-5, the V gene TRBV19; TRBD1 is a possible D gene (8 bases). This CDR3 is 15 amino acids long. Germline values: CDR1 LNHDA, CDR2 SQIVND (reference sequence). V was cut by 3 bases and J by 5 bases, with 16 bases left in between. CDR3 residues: CASSIRGRDRETQYF. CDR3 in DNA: TGTGCCAGTAGTATTCGGGGGAGGGACAGGGAGACCCAGTACTTC.

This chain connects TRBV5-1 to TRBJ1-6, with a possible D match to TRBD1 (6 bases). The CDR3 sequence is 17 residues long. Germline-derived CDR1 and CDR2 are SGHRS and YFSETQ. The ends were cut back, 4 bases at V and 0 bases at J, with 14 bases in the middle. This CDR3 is CASSRGGSSSYNSPLHF. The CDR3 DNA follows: TGCGCCAGCAGCCGAGGGGGGAGTAGCTCCTATAATTCACCCCTCCACTTT.

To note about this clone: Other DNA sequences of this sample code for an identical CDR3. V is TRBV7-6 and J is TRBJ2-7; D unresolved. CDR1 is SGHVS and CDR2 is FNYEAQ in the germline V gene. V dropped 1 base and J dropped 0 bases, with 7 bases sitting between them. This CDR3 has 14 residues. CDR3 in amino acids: CASSLGAGSYEQYF. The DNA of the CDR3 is TGTGCCAGCAGCTTAGGTGCCGGCTCCTACGAGCAGTACTTC. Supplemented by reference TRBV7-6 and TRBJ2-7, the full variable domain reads GAGVSQSPRYKVTKRGQDVALRCDPISGHVSLYWYRQALGQGPEFLTYFNYEAQQDKSGLPNDRFSAERPEGSISTLTIQRTEQRDSAMYRCASSLGAGSYEQYFGPGTRLTVT.

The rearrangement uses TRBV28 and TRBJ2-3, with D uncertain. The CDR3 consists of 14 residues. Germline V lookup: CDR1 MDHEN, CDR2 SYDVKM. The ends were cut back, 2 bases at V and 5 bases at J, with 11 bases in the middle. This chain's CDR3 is CASSLGDGLDTQYF. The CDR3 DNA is TGTGCCAGCAGTTTAGGGGATGGGTTAGATACGCAGTATTTT.

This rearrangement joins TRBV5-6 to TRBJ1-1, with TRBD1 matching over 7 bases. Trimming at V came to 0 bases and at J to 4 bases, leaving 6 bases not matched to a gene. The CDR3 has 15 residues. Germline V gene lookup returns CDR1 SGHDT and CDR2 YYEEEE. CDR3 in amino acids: CASSLDEGAATEAFF. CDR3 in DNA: TGTGCCAGCAGCTTGGATGAGGGGGCGGCCACTGAAGCTTTCTTT.

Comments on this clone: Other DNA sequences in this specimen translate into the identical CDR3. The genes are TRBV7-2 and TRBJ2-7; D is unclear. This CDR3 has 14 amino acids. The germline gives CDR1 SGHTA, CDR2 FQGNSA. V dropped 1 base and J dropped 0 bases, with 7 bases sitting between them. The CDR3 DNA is TGTGCCAGCAGCTTAGTAGGTAGCTCCTACGAGCAGTACTTC. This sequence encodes CASSLVGSSYEQYF. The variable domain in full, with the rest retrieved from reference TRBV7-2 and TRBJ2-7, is GAGVSQSPSNKVTEKGKDVELRCDPISGHTALYWYRQSLGQGLEFLIYFQGNSAPDKSGLPSDRFSAERTGGSVSTLTIQRTQQEDSAVYLCASSLVGSSYEQYFGPGTRLTVT.

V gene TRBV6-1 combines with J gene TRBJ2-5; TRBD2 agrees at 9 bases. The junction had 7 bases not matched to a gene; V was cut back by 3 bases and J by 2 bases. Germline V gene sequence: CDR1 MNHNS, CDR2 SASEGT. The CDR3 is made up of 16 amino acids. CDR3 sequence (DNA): TGTGCCAGCAGTGAGCGTCTAGCGGGGCCTCAAGAGACCCAGTACTTC. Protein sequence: CASSERLAGPQETQYF.

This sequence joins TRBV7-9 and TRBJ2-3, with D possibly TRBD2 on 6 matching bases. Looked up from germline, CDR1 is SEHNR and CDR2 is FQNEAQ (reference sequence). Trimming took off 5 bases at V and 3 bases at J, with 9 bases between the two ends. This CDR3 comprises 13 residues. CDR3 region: CASSMLATDTQYF. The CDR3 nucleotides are TGTGCCAGCAGCATGCTAGCGACAGATACGCAGTATTTT.

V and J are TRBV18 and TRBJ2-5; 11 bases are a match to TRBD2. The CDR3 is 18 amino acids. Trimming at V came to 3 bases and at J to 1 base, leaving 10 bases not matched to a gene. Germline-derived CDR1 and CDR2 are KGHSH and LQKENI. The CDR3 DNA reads TGTGCCAGCTCACCTGTCACTAGCGGGGGCGCTATCCAAGAGACCCAGTACTTC. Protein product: CASSPVTSGGAIQETQYF. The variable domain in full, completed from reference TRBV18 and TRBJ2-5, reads NAGVMQNPRHLVRRRGQEARLRCSPMKGHSHVYWYRQLPEEGLKFMVYLQKENIIDESGMPKERFSAEFPKEGPSILRIQQVVRGDSAAYFCASSPVTSGGAIQETQYFGPGTRLLVL.

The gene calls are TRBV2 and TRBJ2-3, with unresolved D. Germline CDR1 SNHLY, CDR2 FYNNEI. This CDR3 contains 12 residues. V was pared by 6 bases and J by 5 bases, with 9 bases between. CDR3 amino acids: CASSAWEDTQYF. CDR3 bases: TGTGCCAGCAGCGCCTGGGAAGATACGCAGTATTTT. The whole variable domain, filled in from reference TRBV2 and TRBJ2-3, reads EPEVTQTPSHQVTQMGQEVILRCVPISNHLYFYWYRQILGQKVEFLVSFYNNEISEKSEIFDDQFSVERPDGSNFTLKIRSTKLEDSAMYFCASSAWEDTQYFGPGTRLTVL.

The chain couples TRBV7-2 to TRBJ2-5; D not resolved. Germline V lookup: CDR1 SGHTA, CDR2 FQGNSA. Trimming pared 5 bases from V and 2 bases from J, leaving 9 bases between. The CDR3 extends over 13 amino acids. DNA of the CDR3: TGTGCCAGCAGCCCACAGAATCAAGAGACCCAGTACTTC. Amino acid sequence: CASSPQNQETQYF.

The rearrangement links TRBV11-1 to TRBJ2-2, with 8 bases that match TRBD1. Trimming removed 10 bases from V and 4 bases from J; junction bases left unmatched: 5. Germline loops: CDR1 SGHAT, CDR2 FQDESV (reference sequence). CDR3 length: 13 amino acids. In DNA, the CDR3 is TGTGCCATCGGACAGGGCGGCACCGGGGAGCTGTTTTTT. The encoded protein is CAIGQGGTGELFF.

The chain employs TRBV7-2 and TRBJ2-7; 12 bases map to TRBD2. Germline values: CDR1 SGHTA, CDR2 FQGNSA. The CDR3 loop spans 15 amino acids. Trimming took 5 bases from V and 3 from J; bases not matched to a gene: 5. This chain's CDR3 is CASSIGLAGYYEQYF. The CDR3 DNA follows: TGTGCCAGCAGCATCGGACTAGCGGGGTACTACGAGCAGTACTTC.

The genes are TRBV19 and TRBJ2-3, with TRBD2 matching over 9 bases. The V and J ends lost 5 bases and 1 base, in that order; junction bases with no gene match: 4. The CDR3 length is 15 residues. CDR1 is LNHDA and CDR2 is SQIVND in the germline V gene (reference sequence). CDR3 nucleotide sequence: TGTGCCAGTAGTTCCCGACTAGCGGGCACAGATACGCAGTATTTT. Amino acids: CASSSRLAGTDTQYF.

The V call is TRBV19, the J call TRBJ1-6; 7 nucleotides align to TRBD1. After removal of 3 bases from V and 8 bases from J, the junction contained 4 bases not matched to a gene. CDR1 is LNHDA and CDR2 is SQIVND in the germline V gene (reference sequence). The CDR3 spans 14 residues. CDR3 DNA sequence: TGTGCCAGTAGTATGTTCAGGGGGGATTCACCCCTCCACTTT. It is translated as CASSMFRGDSPLHF.

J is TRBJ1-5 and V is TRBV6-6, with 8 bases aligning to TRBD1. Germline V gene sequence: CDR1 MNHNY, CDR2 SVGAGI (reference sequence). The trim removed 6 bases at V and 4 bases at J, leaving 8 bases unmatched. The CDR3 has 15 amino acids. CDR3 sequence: CASRLGQGVNQPQHF. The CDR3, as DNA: TGTGCCAGCAGATTAGGACAGGGTGTAAATCAGCCCCAGCATTTT.

CDR3 sequence reads: CANRMGTWAEVGNTIYF. DNA of the CDR3: TGTGCAAATCGGATGGGGACGTGGGCGGAAGTTGGAAACACCATATATTTT. The rearrangement uses TRBV12-2 and TRBJ1-3. TRBV12-2 is a recognized pseudogene. The CDR3 is 17 amino acids.

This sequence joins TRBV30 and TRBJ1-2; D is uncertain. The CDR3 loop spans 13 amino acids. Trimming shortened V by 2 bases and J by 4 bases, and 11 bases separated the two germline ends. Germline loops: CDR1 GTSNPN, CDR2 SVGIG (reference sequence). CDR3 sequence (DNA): TGTGCCTGGAGTTCGGCCCCGGGCTATGGCTACACCTTC. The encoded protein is CAWSSAPGYGYTF.

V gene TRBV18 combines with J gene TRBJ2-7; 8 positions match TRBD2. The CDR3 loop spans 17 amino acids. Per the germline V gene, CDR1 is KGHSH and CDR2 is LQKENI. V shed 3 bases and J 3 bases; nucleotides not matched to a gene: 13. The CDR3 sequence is CASSPPQLSGGRYEQYF. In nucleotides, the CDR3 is TGTGCCAGCTCACCCCCCCAGTTGAGCGGGGGTCGCTACGAGCAGTACTTC.

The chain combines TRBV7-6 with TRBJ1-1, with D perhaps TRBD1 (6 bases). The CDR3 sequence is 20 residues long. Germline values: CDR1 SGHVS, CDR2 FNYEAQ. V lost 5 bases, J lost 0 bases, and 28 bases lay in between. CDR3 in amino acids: CASSKKPPLSTDRMNTEAFF. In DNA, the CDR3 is TGTGCCAGCAGCAAAAAGCCACCACTCTCTACAGACAGGATGAACACTGAAGCTTTCTTT.

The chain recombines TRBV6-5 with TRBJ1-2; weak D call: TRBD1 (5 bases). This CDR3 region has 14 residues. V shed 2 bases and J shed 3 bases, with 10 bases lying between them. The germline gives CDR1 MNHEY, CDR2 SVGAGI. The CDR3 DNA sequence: TGTGCCAGCAGTTACGAGGGACGCGACTATGGCTACACCTTC. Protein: CASSYEGRDYGYTF.

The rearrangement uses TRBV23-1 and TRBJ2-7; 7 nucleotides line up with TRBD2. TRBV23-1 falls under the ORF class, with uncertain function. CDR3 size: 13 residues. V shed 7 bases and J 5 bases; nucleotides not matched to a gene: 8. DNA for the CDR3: TGCGCCAGCACCGGACTAGATACGGACGAGCAGTACTTC. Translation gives CASTGLDTDEQYF.

The CDR3 loop reads CASSEGALAKNIQYF. CDR3 bases: TGTGCCAGCAGTGAAGGGGCACTAGCCAAAAACATTCAGTACTTC. The chain couples TRBV2 to TRBJ2-4, with D hard to call. Between the trimmed V and J ends, which lost 1 base and 0 bases, there was a span of 7 bases. CDR1 and CDR2 from the germline V gene are SNHLY and FYNNEI. This CDR3 comprises 15 residues.

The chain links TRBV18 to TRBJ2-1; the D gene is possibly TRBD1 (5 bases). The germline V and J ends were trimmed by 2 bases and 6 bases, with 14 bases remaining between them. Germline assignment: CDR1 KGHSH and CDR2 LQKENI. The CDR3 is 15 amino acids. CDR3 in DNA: TGTGCCAGCTCACCAGGGCAGGGCCTCTCCAATGAGCAGTTCTTC. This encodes CASSPGQGLSNEQFF.

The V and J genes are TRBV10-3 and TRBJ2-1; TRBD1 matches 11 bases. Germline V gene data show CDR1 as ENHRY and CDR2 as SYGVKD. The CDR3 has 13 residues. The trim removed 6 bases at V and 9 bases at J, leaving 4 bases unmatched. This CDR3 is CAISAGQGVEQFF. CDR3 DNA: TGTGCCATCAGCGCGGGACAGGGGGTTGAGCAGTTCTTC.